This note documents a single T cell receptor beta chain sequence. The antigen is not known. PBMCs that had been cryopreserved were the source of 1.5 to 2 micrograms of genomic DNA for TCR beta libraries. Measured with immunoSEQ multiplex PCR; TCRdb has only the in-frame clones, and not every one. The sample has approximately 190,000 clones, 65% to 80% seen once. The CDR3 is 14 residues long. Losses at the gene ends were 6 bases for V and 5 bases for J; bases not matched to a gene: 6. Germline V gene lookup returns CDR1 MNHEY and CDR2 SVGAGI. This entry comes from a study of cytotoxic CD8 clonotypes in ibrutinib-treated CLL. Findings of the study overall: Sustained-remission and progressing patients were not sampled at matched times.

The source material was PBMCs, sampled after 12 months of ibrutinib treatment. This clonotype originated in a human donor with chronic lymphocytic leukemia. This chain links TRBV6-5 with TRBJ2-7; 11 nucleotides align to TRBD2. The DNA of the CDR3 is TGTGCCAGCAGGACGGGACTAGCGGATCACGAGCAGTACTTC. The encoded protein is CASRTGLADHEQYF.